This T cell receptor (beta chain) is from a study of T cell responses to AZD1222 COVID-19 vaccine. CDR1 is ENHRY and CDR2 is SYGVKD in the germline V gene. Trimming pared 10 bases from V and 3 bases from J, leaving 10 bases between. The CDR3 has 11 residues. Generated by immunoSEQ multiplex PCR, the TCRdb table keeps only in-frame clones and is missing some. Here the sample spans about 160,000 clones, around 92% being singletons. The chain recombines TRBV10-3 with TRBJ2-7; a possible D gene is TRBD2 (5 bases). The sample consisted of peripheral blood, taken 28 days after the second AZD1222 dose. This sequence was found in an adult who received the AZD1222 COVID-19 vaccine. The CDR3 sequence: CATGVNYEQYF. The CDR3 DNA is TGTGCCACCGGGGTTAACTACGAGCAGTACTTC.